This record looks at one TCR beta chain sequence and its context. This PCR relied on a set of 60 Vbeta primers and 13 Jbeta primers. Repertoires were generated with immunoSEQ multiplex PCR, while TCRdb's copy carries only in-frame clones and drops some. Among over 120,000 clones listed, roughly 80% were seen once. Trimming cost V 0 bases and J 7 bases; bases outside gene matches: 5. The CDR3 extends over 14 amino acids. Per the germline V gene, CDR1 is SGDLS and CDR2 is YYNGEE. This entry belongs to a study of cytomegalovirus exposure and HLA in healthy donors. The TCR originated in a man aged 40-49 years in good health and CMV-seronegative. V usage is TRBV9 and J usage is TRBJ2-7; 9 bases match TRBD2. Sequenced sample: PBMCs. CDR3 in amino acids: CASSVVAGAGEQYF. DNA for the CDR3: TGTGCCAGCAGCGTAGTAGCGGGGGCCGGAGAGCAGTACTTC. The variable domain in full, with the rest retrieved from reference TRBV9 and TRBJ2-7, is DSGVTQTPKHLITATGQRVTLRCSPRSGDLSVYWYQQSLDQGLQFLIQYYNGEERAKGNILERFSAQQFPDLHSELNLSSLELGDSALYFCASSVVAGAGEQYFGPGTRLTVT.